Presented here are 12 T cell receptor beta chains from one specimen sequenced in a study of response to subunit inactivated influenza vaccine. Via MiXCR, TCRdb re-called the RT-PCR reads, giving one row per CDR3 protein. The sample lists more than 450,000 distinct CDR3 sequences, approximately 7.7% occurring once. The sequencing used PBMCs from blood, collected around 25 months after vaccination. Source of these receptors: a man aged 50-75 years who received an inactivated influenza vaccine.

This clonotype was counted a few times. The chain employs TRBV15 and TRBJ1-3; D unresolved. CDR3 length equals 14 residues. V was cut by 0 bases and J by 4 bases, with 7 bases left in between. Germline CDR1 LNHNV, CDR2 YYDKDF (reference sequence). DNA of the CDR3: TGTGCCACCAGCAGAGATCAGGTCGGAAACACCATATATTTT. It is translated as CATSRDQVGNTIYF.

Written as DNA, the CDR3 is TGCAGTGCTATACGAATGGGACTAGCGGGAACAGATACGCAGTATTTT. This gives the protein CSAIRMGLAGTDTQYF. The chain employs TRBV20-1 and TRBJ2-3; 13 positions match TRBD2. V trimming: 4 bases; J trimming: 3 bases; junction bases outside the gene matches: 7. Germline loops: CDR1 DFQATT, CDR2 SNEGSKA (reference sequence). The CDR3 consists of 16 residues.

The gene calls are TRBV11-2 and TRBJ2-1; 9 bases are a match to TRBD2. J lost 0 bases, V lost 5 bases, and 5 bases had no gene match. Per germline, CDR1 SGHAT and CDR2 FQNNGV. CDR3 length equals 16 residues. CDR3 in DNA: TGTGCCAGCAGCAAGACTAGCGGCCTCTCCTACAATGAGCAGTTCTTC. Translated: CASSKTSGLSYNEQFF.

The V gene is TRBV12-3 or TRBV12-4, the J gene TRBJ1-1; no firm D call. The V gene lost 11 bases and the J gene lost 2 bases, with 18 bases spanning the gap. This CDR3 is 14 amino acids long. CDR3 DNA sequence: TGTGCCGGCACCCCGGGAGGGAAAAACACTGAAGCTTTCTTT. Translation gives CAGTPGGKNTEAFF.

This clonotype was seen at least ten times. The V and J genes are TRBV4-1 and TRBJ2-7; TRBD2 is a possible D gene (6 bases). In germline, CDR1 is MGHRA, CDR2 YSYEKL. The V end was cut by 4 bases, the J end by 3 bases, with 10 bases between. This CDR3 comprises 13 residues. Here the CDR3 DNA reads TGCGCCAGCAGCCGCGGGGAAAGCTACGAGCAGTACTTC. This encodes CASSRGESYEQYF.

In nucleotides, the CDR3 is TGTGCCAGCCGCCTCCTCAGGGGGCGGTTATCTGAAGCTTTCTTT. Residues: CASRLLRGRLSEAFF. The chain recombines TRBV7-2 with TRBJ1-1, with 8 bases identical to TRBD1. Germline CDR1 and CDR2: SGHTA and FQGNSA. The trim removed 8 bases at V and 6 bases at J, leaving 14 bases unmatched. The CDR3 length is 15 residues.

This clonotype was recorded many times. Relative to the germline gene, one junction end is altered; a read error may explain this. This rearrangement joins TRBV14 to TRBJ2-7, with a possible D match to TRBD2 (5 bases). This CDR3 spans 14 amino acids. CDR1 is SGHDN and CDR2 is FVKESK in the germline V gene. This CDR3 reads CASSQGIRSGSLRF. The CDR3 DNA reads as TGTGCCAGCAGCCAAGGGATTAGAAGTGGGAGCTTAAGGTTC.

V usage is TRBV28 and J usage is TRBJ1-1; D gene unclear. The CDR3 is 14 amino acids. Looked up from germline, CDR1 is MDHEN and CDR2 is SYDVKM. Deletions cut 6 bases from V and 5 bases from J, with 16 bases between. CDR3 amino acids: CASSKTLMSTEAFF. The CDR3 DNA reads as TGTGCCAGCAGCAAGACACTCATGAGTACTGAAGCTTTCTTT. The whole variable domain, remainder taken from reference TRBV28 and TRBJ1-1, is DVKVTQSSRYLVKRTGEKVFLECVQDMDHENMFWYRQDPGLGLRLIYFSYDVKMKEKGDIPEGYSVSREKKERFSLILESASTNQTSMYLCASSKTLMSTEAFFGQGTRLTVV.

This clonotype was detected only a few times. The V gene is TRBV7-9, the J gene TRBJ1-2; D is perhaps TRBD1 (6 bases). This CDR3 has 16 residues. V was cut by 4 bases and J by 4 bases, with 19 bases left in between. Germline V gene lookup returns CDR1 SEHNR and CDR2 FQNEAQ (reference sequence). The CDR3 DNA follows: TGTGCCAGCAGCTCCCATTCGGGACATCGGGCCTATGGCTACACCTTC. Encoded protein: CASSSHSGHRAYGYTF.

Ten or more counts support this clonotype. The rearrangement uses TRBV5-1 and TRBJ1-1; D not resolved. The CDR3 is 14 residues long. Trimming removed 0 bases at V and 8 bases at J, with 14 bases between. The V gene's germline CDR1 is SGHRS and CDR2 YFSETQ. DNA of the CDR3: TGCGCCAGCAGCTTGGGGTCCGGACCTCTAGAAGCTTTCTTT. Amino acids: CASSLGSGPLEAFF.

The sample holds a few counts of this clonotype. V and J are TRBV20-1 and TRBJ2-2; maybe TRBD1 (6 bases). V was cut by 4 bases and J by 3 bases, with 9 bases left in between. Germline V gives CDR1 DFQATT, CDR2 SNEGSKA (reference sequence). The length of the CDR3 is 13 residues. This chain's CDR3 is CSAKTGHTGELFF. The CDR3 coding sequence is TGCAGTGCTAAGACAGGACACACCGGGGAGCTGTTTTTT.

CDR3 DNA sequence: TGTGCCAGCATCCTAGCAGGGACCCATGAGCAGTTCTTC. Translating gives CASILAGTHEQFF. The V call is TRBV12-3 or TRBV12-4, the J call TRBJ2-1; perhaps D is TRBD1 or TRBD2 (5 bases each). The V gene lost 7 bases and the J gene lost 8 bases, with 15 bases spanning the gap. The length of the CDR3 is 13 residues.